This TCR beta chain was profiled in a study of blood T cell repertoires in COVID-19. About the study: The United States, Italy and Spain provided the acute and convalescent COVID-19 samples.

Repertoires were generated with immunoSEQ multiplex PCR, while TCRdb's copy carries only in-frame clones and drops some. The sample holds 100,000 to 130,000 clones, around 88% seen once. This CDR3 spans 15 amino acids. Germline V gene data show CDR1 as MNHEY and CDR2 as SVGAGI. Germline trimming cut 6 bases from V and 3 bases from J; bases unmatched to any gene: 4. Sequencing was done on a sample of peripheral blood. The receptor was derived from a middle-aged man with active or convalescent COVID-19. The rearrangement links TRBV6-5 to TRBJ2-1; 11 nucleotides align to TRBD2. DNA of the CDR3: TGTGCCAGCAGACTAGCGGGAGCCCTCTACAATGAGCAGTTCTTC. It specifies CASRLAGALYNEQFF.